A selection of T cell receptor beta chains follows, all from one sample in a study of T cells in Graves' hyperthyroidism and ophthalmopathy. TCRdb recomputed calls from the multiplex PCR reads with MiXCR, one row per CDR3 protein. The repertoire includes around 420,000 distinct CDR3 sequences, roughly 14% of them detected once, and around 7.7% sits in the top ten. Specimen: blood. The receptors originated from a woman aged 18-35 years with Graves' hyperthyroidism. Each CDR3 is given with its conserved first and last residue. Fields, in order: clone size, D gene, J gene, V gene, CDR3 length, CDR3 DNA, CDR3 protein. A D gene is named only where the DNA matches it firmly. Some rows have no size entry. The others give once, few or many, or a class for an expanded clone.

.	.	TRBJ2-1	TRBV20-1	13	TGCAGTGCTGGAGGAGGGGGGGGGAATGAGCAGTTCTTC	CSAGGGGGNEQFF
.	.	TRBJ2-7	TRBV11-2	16	TGTGCCAGCAGCTTAGGGGACTTGAGGAGCTCCTACGAGCAGTACTTC	CASSLGDLRSSYEQYF
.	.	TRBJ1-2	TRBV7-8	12	TGTGCCAGCAGCGTCTCCATGGGTGGCTACACCTTC	CASSVSMGGYTF
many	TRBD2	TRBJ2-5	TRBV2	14	TGTGCCAGCAGTGGTGGACTAGGGCGGGGGACCCAGTACTTC	CASSGGLGRGTQYF
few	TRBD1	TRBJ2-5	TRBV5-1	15	TGCGCCAGCAGCGGCGGGACAGGGGGCACAGAGACCCAGTACTTC	CASSGGTGGTETQYF
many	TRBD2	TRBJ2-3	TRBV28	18	TGTGCCAGCAGCCCCCCGGGACTAGCCTCCCTGGGCACAGATACGCAGTATTTT	CASSPPGLASLGTDTQYF
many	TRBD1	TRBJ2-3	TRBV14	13	TGTGCCAGCAGCCAAATCGGACAGGGCGTTCAGTATTTT	CASSQIGQGVQYF
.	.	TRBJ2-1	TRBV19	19	TGTGCCAGTAGTATAGGGGTTTCCCCATTCGTCTTCTTCTACAATGAGCAGTTCTTC	CASSIGVSPFVFFYNEQFF
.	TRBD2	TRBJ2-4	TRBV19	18	TGTGCCAGTAGACCCTCGGGGACTAGCGGGAGGGCCAAAAACATTCAGTACTTC	CASRPSGTSGRAKNIQYF
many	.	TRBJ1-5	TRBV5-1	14	TGCGCCAGCAGCCGCGACAGTAGCAATCAGCCCCAGCATTTT	CASSRDSSNQPQHF
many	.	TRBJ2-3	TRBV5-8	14	TGTGCCAGCAGCCCTACGCCAAGCACAGATACGCAGTATTTT	CASSPTPSTDTQYF
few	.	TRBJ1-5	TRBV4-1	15	TGCGCCAGCAGCCAATCCAGGGATAGCAATCAGCCCCAGCATTTT	CASSQSRDSNQPQHF
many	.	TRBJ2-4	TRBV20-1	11	TGCAGTGCTGGGGGAGAAAACATTCAGTACTTC	CSAGGENIQYF
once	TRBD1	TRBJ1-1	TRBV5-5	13	TGTGCCAGCAGCTTTGTGCAGGGGGCAGACGCTTTCTTT	CASSFVQGADAFF
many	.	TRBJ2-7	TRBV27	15	TGTGCCAGCAAGGCTCGGCCCGCCGCTTGGTACGAGCAGTACTTC	CASKARPAAWYEQYF
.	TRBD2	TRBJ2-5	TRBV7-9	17	TGTGCCAGCAGCCCCCAGGAGGTAGCGGGGGCGGGGGGGACCCAGTACTTC	CASSPQEVAGAGGTQYF
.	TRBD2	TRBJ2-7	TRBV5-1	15	TGCGCCAGCAGCTTGGCCGGGGGACTAGATGGCGAGCAGTACTTC	CASSLAGGLDGEQYF
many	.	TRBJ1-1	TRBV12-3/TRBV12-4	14	TGTGCCAGCACCCCCGGGAGGCAAGACACTGAAGCTTTCTTT	CASTPGRQDTEAFF
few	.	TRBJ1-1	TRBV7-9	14	TGTGCCAGCAGCGGGCGTGAGGGCAACACTGAAGCTTTCTTT	CASSGREGNTEAFF
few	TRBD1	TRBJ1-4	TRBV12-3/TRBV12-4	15	TGTGCCAGCAGTCCACAGGGGCGGACTAATGAAAAACTGTTTTTT	CASSPQGRTNEKLFF
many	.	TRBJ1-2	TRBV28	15	TGTGCCAGCACGGATGACAGGCCCAGCAACTATGGCTACACCTTC	CASTDDRPSNYGYTF
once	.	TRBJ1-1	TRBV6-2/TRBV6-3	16	TGTGCCAGCAGTTACTCCTCCTTTGGGAGTCGCACTGAAGCTTTCTTT	CASSYSSFGSRTEAFF
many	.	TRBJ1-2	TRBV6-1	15	TGTGCCAGTCTGGCTGTCAGGGGACCCACCTATGGCTACACCTTC	CASLAVRGPTYGYTF
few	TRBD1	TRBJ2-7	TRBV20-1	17	TGCAGTGCTAGTCCCTCGTTGGGGACAGGGGGGACTTACGAGCAGTACTTC	CSASPSLGTGGTYEQYF
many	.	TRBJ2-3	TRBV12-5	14	TGTGCTAGTGGGCTACCCACGGCCCCAGATACGCAGTATTTT	CASGLPTAPDTQYF
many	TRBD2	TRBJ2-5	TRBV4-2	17	TGTGCCAGCAGCCAAGACGGTAGCGGGAGGGCCGGAGAGACCCAGTACTTC	CASSQDGSGRAGETQYF
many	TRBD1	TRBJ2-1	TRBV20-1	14	TGCAGTGCCCGGGGACAGGGCGGTAGGAATGAGCAGTTCTTC	CSARGQGGRNEQFF
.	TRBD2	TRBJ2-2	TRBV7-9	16	TGTGCCAGCAGCTTAATTGGGACTAGCGGCACCGGGGAGCTGTTTTTT	CASSLIGTSGTGELFF
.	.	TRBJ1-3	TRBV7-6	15	TGTGCCAGCAGCCGAATGGCGGGGTCTGGAAACACCATATATTTT	CASSRMAGSGNTIYF
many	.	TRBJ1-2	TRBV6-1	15	TGTGCCAGCAGTGAATCGGTAGGCCTGATGGATGGCTACACCTTC	CASSESVGLMDGYTF
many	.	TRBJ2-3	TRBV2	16	TGTGCCAGCAGGGGGACAATGAGGGATAGCACAGATACGCAGTATTTT	CASRGTMRDSTDTQYF
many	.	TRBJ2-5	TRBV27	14	TGTGCCAGCAGCCCGAGGCGGGATTTGGAGACCCAGTACTTC	CASSPRRDLETQYF
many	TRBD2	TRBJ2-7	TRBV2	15	TGTGCCAGCAGACACGCGGGGGACGCAACCTACGAGCAGTACTTC	CASRHAGDATYEQYF
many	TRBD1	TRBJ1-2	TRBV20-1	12	TGCAGTGCTTCACAGGGGGCCGGGGGCTACACCTTC	CSASQGAGGYTF
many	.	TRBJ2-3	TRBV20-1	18	TGCAGTGCTAGAGGCCAGGGGGGGGCCTCAACAAGCACAGATACGCAGTATTTT	CSARGQGGASTSTDTQYF
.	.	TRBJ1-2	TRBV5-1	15	TGTGCCAGCAGCTTACTCTCAGGGAATAACTATGGCTACACCTTC	CASSLLSGNNYGYTF
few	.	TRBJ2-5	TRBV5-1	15	TGCGCCAGCAGCTTGGCCCTCGAGGCGCGGGAGACCCAGTACTTC	CASSLALEARETQYF